This TCR beta chain came from a study of post-analysis software for immune sequencing data. Study results and limitations: Pronounced co-clustering by F measure was evident among identically batched samples. Relative to controls, patients had roughly five TRBV segments at higher frequency, with TRBV5-6, TRBV5-1 and TRBV20-1 among these.

Details on this clonotype: Its antigen is unknown.

Tagging with unique molecular identifiers was a feature of the TCR beta cDNA libraries. TCRdb re-analysed the PCR reads in MiXCR, keeping a single row per CDR3 protein. The data contain around 500,000 distinct CDR3 sequences, 30% to 40% of them seen just once; the ten biggest clones take up 5% to 6%. The CDR3 extends over 17 amino acids. Per the germline V gene, CDR1 is SGDLS and CDR2 is YYNGEE. After removal of 2 bases from V and 5 bases from J, the junction contained 8 bases not matched to a gene. This clonotype was obtained from a girl under 18 with multiple sclerosis. Sample: blood. This chain uses TRBV9 with TRBJ2-3; 13 bases map to TRBD2. The CDR3 loop reads CASSVRLAGGPGDTQYF. Here the CDR3 DNA reads TGTGCCAGCAGCGTTCGACTAGCGGGGGGCCCTGGAGATACGCAGTATTTT.